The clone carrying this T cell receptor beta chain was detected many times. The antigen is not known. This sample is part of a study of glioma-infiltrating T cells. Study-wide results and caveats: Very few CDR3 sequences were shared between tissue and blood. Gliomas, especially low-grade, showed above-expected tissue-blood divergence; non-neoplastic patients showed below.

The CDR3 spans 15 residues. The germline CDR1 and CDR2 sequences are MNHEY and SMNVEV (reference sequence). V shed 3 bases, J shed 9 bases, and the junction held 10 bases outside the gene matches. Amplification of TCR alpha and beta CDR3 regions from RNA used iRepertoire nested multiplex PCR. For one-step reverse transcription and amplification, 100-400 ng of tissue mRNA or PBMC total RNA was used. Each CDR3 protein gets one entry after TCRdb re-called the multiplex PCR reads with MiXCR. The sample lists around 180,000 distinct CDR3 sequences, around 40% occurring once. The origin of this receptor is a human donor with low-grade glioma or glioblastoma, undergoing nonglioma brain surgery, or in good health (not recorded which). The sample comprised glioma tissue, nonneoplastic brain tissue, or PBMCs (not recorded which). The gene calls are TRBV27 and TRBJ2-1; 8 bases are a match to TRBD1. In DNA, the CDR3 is TGTGCCAGCAGTTTCCTTGGACAGGGTCAGGGTGAGCAGTTCTTC. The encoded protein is CASSFLGQGQGEQFF.